The 21 T cell receptor beta chains below were found in one sample sequenced in a study of blood T cell repertoires in COVID-19. The assay was immunoSEQ multiplex PCR, and TCRdb's table has in-frame clones only and misses some. The sample yields about 42,000 clones, over 75% seen once. Sequencing used peripheral blood. The source is a man aged 25 to 45 with active or convalescent COVID-19.

This chain links TRBV3-1 (or the pseudogene TRBV3-2) with TRBJ2-5; tentative D call: TRBD2 (5 bases). The CDR3 runs to 16 residues. Germline V gene data show CDR1 as LGHDT and CDR2 as YNNKEL (reference sequence). Between the trimmed V and J ends, which lost 4 bases and 5 bases, there was a span of 20 bases. The CDR3 is CASSLRLAGGWETQYF. In DNA, the CDR3 is TGTGCCAGCAGCCTCAGATTGGCGGGCGGTTGGGAGACCCAGTACTTC.

This rearrangement joins TRBV18 to TRBJ1-1, with TRBD1 matching over 7 bases. The CDR3 spans 14 residues. Germline-derived CDR1 and CDR2 are KGHSH and LQKENI. V gave up 3 bases and J gave up 0 bases; unmatched junction bases: 1. The CDR3: CASSPTGMNTEAFF. In DNA form, the CDR3 reads TGTGCCAGCTCACCGACAGGGATGAACACTGAAGCTTTCTTT. The entire variable domain, with the rest obtained from reference TRBV18 and TRBJ1-1, is as follows: NAGVMQNPRHLVRRRGQEARLRCSPMKGHSHVYWYRQLPEEGLKFMVYLQKENIIDESGMPKERFSAEFPKEGPSILRIQQVVRGDSAAYFCASSPTGMNTEAFFGQGTRLTVV.

The chain recombines TRBV5-1 with TRBJ1-1, with 11 bases identical to TRBD1. The germline V gene has CDR1 SGHRS and CDR2 YFSETQ. V dropped 3 bases and J dropped 6; count of bases not matched to a gene: 4. This CDR3 is 14 amino acids long. The CDR3 coding sequence is TGCGCCAGCAGCTGGACAGGGGGCTTGGCTGAAGCTTTCTTT. This sequence encodes CASSWTGGLAEAFF.

The chain combines TRBV7-9 with TRBJ2-2; possible D gene TRBD2, 6 bases. This CDR3 region has 16 residues. V was shortened by 4 bases and J by 5 bases, with 17 bases between the two germline ends. The V gene's germline CDR1 is SEHNR and CDR2 FQNEAQ (reference sequence). The CDR3: CASSSLSSVGTGELFF. CDR3 DNA: TGTGCCAGCAGCTCCCTCTCTAGCGTGGGTACCGGGGAGCTGTTTTTT.

The chain joins TRBV24-1 to TRBJ2-3; TRBD2 aligns across 11 bases. This CDR3 is 17 amino acids long. The V gene end was trimmed by 3 bases and the J gene end by 6 bases; junction bases not matched to a gene: 10. The germline CDR1 and CDR2 sequences are KGHDR and SFDVKD. The DNA of the CDR3 is TGTGCCACCAGTGATCCCCGTTCTAGCGGGAGGTCGGATACGCAGTATTTT. It translates to CATSDPRSSGRSDTQYF.

The rearrangement links TRBV5-1 to TRBJ1-4; no firm D call. CDR3 length: 16 amino acids. CDR1 and CDR2 from the germline V gene are SGHRS and YFSETQ. The germline V and J ends were trimmed by 0 bases and 5 bases, with 14 bases remaining between them. In DNA form, the CDR3 reads TGCGCCAGCAGCTTGGTAGTCTCGGGTTCCAATGAAAAACTGTTTTTT. This encodes CASSLVVSGSNEKLFF.

This chain connects TRBV18 to TRBJ2-1, with D possibly being TRBD1 (5 bases). V gave up 0 bases and J gave up 5 bases, with 11 bases separating them. CDR1 and CDR2 (germline): KGHSH, LQKENI. CDR3 length equals 15 residues. The CDR3 DNA is TGTGCCAGCTCACCACCCTCCAGACAGAACAATGAGCAGTTCTTC. Translated: CASSPPSRQNNEQFF.

The chain recombines TRBV19 with TRBJ2-5, with D tentatively TRBD1 (6 bases). The V gene lost 7 bases and the J gene lost 0 bases, with 15 bases spanning the gap. Germline loops: CDR1 LNHDA, CDR2 SQIVND (reference sequence). The CDR3 consists of 15 residues. CDR3 region: CASTDSGTHQETQYF. The CDR3 nucleotides read TGTGCCAGTACCGATTCCGGGACACACCAAGAGACCCAGTACTTC.

This clone has a single count. The chain recombines TRBV14 with TRBJ1-1, with 10 bases that match TRBD1. Germline-derived CDR1 and CDR2 are SGHDN and FVKESK. This CDR3 has 14 amino acids. The J segment lost 6 bases and the V segment lost 4 bases, leaving 5 bases of the junction unmatched. The chain's CDR3 is CASSPRDRGPEAFF. DNA of the CDR3: TGTGCCAGCAGCCCCCGGGACAGGGGACCTGAAGCTTTCTTT.

This clone appeared once. V usage is TRBV3-1 (or the pseudogene TRBV3-2) and J usage is TRBJ1-2, with no clear D. Germline CDR1 and CDR2: LGHDT and YNNKEL (reference sequence). Trimming removed 0 bases at V and 8 bases at J, with 7 bases between. The CDR3 length is 12 residues. The CDR3 loop is CASSQESGGYTF. The CDR3 nucleotides read TGTGCCAGCAGCCAAGAGAGCGGAGGCTACACCTTC.

The V gene is TRBV11-2, the J gene TRBJ2-3, with TRBD1 identical over 7 bases. Looked up from germline, CDR1 is SGHAT and CDR2 is FQNNGV. CDR3 length: 17 residues. Trimming removed 3 bases from V and 4 bases from J; junction bases left unmatched: 13. CDR3 DNA: TGTGCCAGCAGCTTTGAATATAGGACAGGTCCCTCAGATACGCAGTATTTT. Its protein product is CASSFEYRTGPSDTQYF.

V gene TRBV29-1 combines with J gene TRBJ2-1; D gene uncertain. The V end was cut by 1 base, the J end by 9 bases, with 10 bases between. This CDR3 is 12 amino acids long. CDR1 is SQVTM and CDR2 is ANQGSEA in the germline V gene. CDR3 coding DNA: TGCAGCGTTGAAGTAAGCACAGCTGAGCAGTTCTTC. This encodes CSVEVSTAEQFF.

This clone showed up just once. The CDR3 loop reads CASRARQGLETEAFF. The CDR3 DNA reads as TGCGCCAGCAGAGCCAGACAGGGTTTAGAGACTGAAGCTTTCTTT. The chain couples TRBV5-1 to TRBJ1-1; 7 bases fit TRBD1. The CDR3 totals 15 residues. Germline CDR1 SGHRS, CDR2 YFSETQ. Trimming at V came to 5 bases and at J to 5 bases, leaving 12 bases not matched to a gene. The variable domain in full, completed from reference TRBV5-1 and TRBJ1-1, reads KAGVTQTPRYLIKTRGQQVTLSCSPISGHRSVSWYQQTPGQGLQFLFEYFSETQRNKGNFPGRFSGRQFSNSRSEMNVSTLELGDSALYLCASRARQGLETEAFFGQGTRLTVV.

The chain carries TRBV27 and TRBJ1-2; weak D call: TRBD1 (5 bases). V lost 0 bases and J lost 2, with 10 bases in between. The CDR3 is 15 residues long. Germline values: CDR1 MNHEY, CDR2 SMNVEV (reference sequence). In nucleotides, the CDR3 is TGTGCCAGCAGTTTATCTGGGGGGTCCAACTATGGCTACACCTTC. Amino acid sequence: CASSLSGGSNYGYTF.

This clone came up once. The rearrangement uses TRBV27 and TRBJ2-7; D possibly corresponds to TRBD2 (6 bases). The length of the CDR3 is 18 residues. The germline V and J ends were trimmed by 5 bases and 2 bases, with 25 bases remaining between them. The germline V gene has CDR1 MNHEY and CDR2 SMNVEV (reference sequence). CDR3 amino acids: CASSLRVGGFGRAYEQYF. For the CDR3, the DNA is TGTGCCAGCAGTCTACGGGTCGGGGGTTTCGGTAGAGCCTACGAGCAGTACTTC.

The chain joins TRBV6-4 to TRBJ2-3; 13 positions match TRBD2. Germline V CDR1 and CDR2: MRHNA, SNTAGT. After removal of 2 bases from V and 8 bases from J, the junction contained 4 bases not matched to a gene. The CDR3 contains 15 residues. Written as DNA, the CDR3 is TGTGCCAGCAGTGACGGACTAGCGGGAGTTAGTACGCAGTATTTT. This codes for CASSDGLAGVSTQYF.

The chain carries TRBV27 and TRBJ1-6, with D unclear. CDR1 MNHEY and CDR2 SMNVEV come from the germline V gene (reference sequence). CDR3 length equals 15 residues. V was shortened by 2 bases and J by 9 bases, with 14 bases between the two germline ends. The CDR3 spells CASSLAGIPSSPLHF. Written as DNA, the CDR3 is TGTGCCAGCAGTTTAGCCGGGATCCCTAGTTCACCCCTCCACTTT.

The chain has TRBV11-2 and TRBJ1-3; 7 bases align to TRBD1. J gave up 4 bases and V 5 bases, and 11 bases lay outside the gene matches. Germline V gene sequence: CDR1 SGHAT, CDR2 FQNNGV. The CDR3 is made up of 16 amino acids. This CDR3 is CASSLRQGGLGNTIYF. CDR3 in DNA: TGTGCCAGCAGCCTCCGACAGGGCGGATTAGGAAACACCATATATTTT.

This clone was seen a few times. This sequence joins TRBV2 and TRBJ2-1, with D possibly matching TRBD2 (6 bases). CDR1 is SNHLY and CDR2 is FYNNEI in the germline V gene. Trimming removed 0 bases from V and 5 bases from J, with 17 bases in between. The CDR3 covers 17 residues. The CDR3 spells CASSEAGGNRNNNEQFF. Here the CDR3 DNA reads TGTGCCAGCAGTGAAGCGGGGGGAAACAGAAATAACAATGAGCAGTTCTTC.

V usage is TRBV7-2 and J usage is TRBJ2-3; 13 bases match TRBD2. V lost 5 bases and J lost 5; bases outside the gene matches: 7. Germline V gives CDR1 SGHTA, CDR2 FQGNSA. The CDR3 length is 16 residues. Written as DNA, the CDR3 is TGTGCCAGCAGCCGTACTAGCGGGGGGGCCGGAGATACGCAGTATTTT. It yields the protein CASSRTSGGAGDTQYF. The whole variable domain, remainder taken from reference TRBV7-2 and TRBJ2-3, is GAGVSQSPSNKVTEKGKDVELRCDPISGHTALYWYRQSLGQGLEFLIYFQGNSAPDKSGLPSDRFSAERTGGSVSTLTIQRTQQEDSAVYLCASSRTSGGAGDTQYFGPGTRLTVL.

The V gene is TRBV6-1, the J gene TRBJ1-1, with D possibly being TRBD1 (5 bases). Deletions cut 2 bases from V and 6 bases from J, with 19 bases between. The CDR3 extends over 16 amino acids. Germline V CDR1 and CDR2: MNHNS, SASEGT. CDR3 coding DNA: TGTGCCAGCAGTGAAAGGGCGGGACGCCTAGGATCTGAAGCTTTCTTT. Protein: CASSERAGRLGSEAFF.